Listed below are T cell receptor beta chains from one sample, sequenced in a study of blood T cell repertoires in COVID-19. Some clones are missing from TCRdb's copy, which holds only in-frame ones; the method was immunoSEQ multiplex PCR. The table includes about 230,000 clones, about 85% detected once. Material: peripheral blood. These TCRs come from a man between 35 and 55 years old with acute or convalescent COVID-19. The CDR3 runs from the conserved cysteine through the conserved F or W. A D gene is named only where the DNA matches it firmly. The size of a clone is reported for some rows only, either as once, few or many, or as a class for expanded clones.

NA,TRBJ1-5,once,TRBV19,TGTGCCAGTAAAGGGAGGGGGGAGTATAGCAATCAGCCCCAGCATTTT,CASKGRGEYSNQPQHF
NA,TRBJ2-3,NA,TRBV30,TGTGCCTGGAGTGTATGGGGGGCAGATACGCAGTATTTT,CAWSVWGADTQYF
TRBD1,TRBJ1-3,NA,TRBV6-5,TGTGCCAGCAGCACAGGGGGCAGCGGTGGAAACACCATATATTTT,CASSTGGSGGNTIYF
NA,TRBJ1-5,NA,TRBV3-1/TRBV3-2,TGTGCCAGCAGCCAAGACGGTAGAACTAATCAGCCCCAGCATTTT,CASSQDGRTNQPQHF
NA,TRBJ2-2,NA,TRBV6-6,TGTGCCAGCAGTCCCCTGGGGGGAGGCAGCCGCACCGGGGAGCTGTTTTTT,CASSPLGGGSRTGELFF
NA,TRBJ1-2,NA,TRBV9,TGTGCCAGCAGTTCCACCACCCTCCGGGACACGTATGGCTACACCTTC,CASSSTTLRDTYGYTF
NA,TRBJ2-5,NA,TRBV13,TGTGCCAGCAGCTTAGGAGCGAAAGAGACCCAGTACTTC,CASSLGAKETQYF
TRBD1,TRBJ1-2,NA,TRBV18,TGTGCCAGCTCACCACTTTCGGGACAGGGGATATCGGGATATGGCTACACCTTC,CASSPLSGQGISGYGYTF
TRBD1,TRBJ1-2,NA,TRBV15,TGTGCCACCAGCAGAGATATGACAGGGGAGGGCTACACCTTC,CATSRDMTGEGYTF
NA,TRBJ1-4,NA,TRBV30,TGTGCCTGGAGTTTTGGGTGGGGCGGTGAAAAACTGTTTTTT,CAWSFGWGGEKLFF
NA,TRBJ2-1,NA,TRBV29-1,TGCAGCGCCGGGAACAATGAGCAGTTCTTC,CSAGNNEQFF
NA,TRBJ1-5,NA,TRBV7-6,TGTGCCAGCAGCTTATATCCAGGGGTTAATCAGCCCCAGCATTTT,CASSLYPGVNQPQHF